This T cell receptor (beta chain) was retrieved from a study of blood T cells in healthy people across ages. Regarding the study as a whole: In long-lived donors, naive CD4+ cell counts and diversity exceeded those of aged donors.

V was clipped by 6 bases and J by 0 bases; unmatched bases: 15. CDR3 length: 18 amino acids. Germline values: CDR1 SGHVS, CDR2 FNYEAQ. A second PCR, run for roughly 7 to 12 cycles, used a sample-barcoded 5' primer plus a J-beta primer mix. TCRdb called the 5' RACE reads again in MiXCR, with one record for every CDR3 protein. The sample consists of over 950,000 distinct CDR3 sequences, just over 50% of them appearing once. The sample holds a few counts of this clonotype. Its specificity is not known. This TCR derives from a woman in her sixties in good health. J is TRBJ2-3 and V is TRBV7-6; 7 positions agree with TRBD2. Sample: blood. CDR3 DNA sequence: TGTGCCAGCAGGAGGGAGGGAGGGCCCCGATGGAGCACAGATACGCAGTATTTT. It yields the protein CASRREGGPRWSTDTQYF.